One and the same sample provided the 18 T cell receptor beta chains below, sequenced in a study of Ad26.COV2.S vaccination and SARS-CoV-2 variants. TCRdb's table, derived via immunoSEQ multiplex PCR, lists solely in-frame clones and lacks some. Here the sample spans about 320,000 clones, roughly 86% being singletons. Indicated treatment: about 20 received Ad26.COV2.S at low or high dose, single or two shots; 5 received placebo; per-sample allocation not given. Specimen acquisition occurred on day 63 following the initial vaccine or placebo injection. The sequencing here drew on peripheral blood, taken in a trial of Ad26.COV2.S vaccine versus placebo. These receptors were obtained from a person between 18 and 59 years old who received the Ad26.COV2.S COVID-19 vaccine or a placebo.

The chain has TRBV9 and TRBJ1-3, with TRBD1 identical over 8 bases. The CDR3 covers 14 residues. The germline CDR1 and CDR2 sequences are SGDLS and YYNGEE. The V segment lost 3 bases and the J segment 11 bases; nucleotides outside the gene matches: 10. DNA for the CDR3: TGTGCCAGCAGCGGGACAGGGCAGCTCAACGCCATATATTTT. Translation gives CASSGTGQLNAIYF.

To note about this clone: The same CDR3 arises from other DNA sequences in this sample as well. The CDR3 region is CASSLDFYGYTF. In nucleotides, the CDR3 is TGTGCCAGCAGCTTGGATTTCTATGGCTACACCTTC. The chain links TRBV5-4 to TRBJ1-2, with D unclear. The CDR3 runs 12 residues. Germline V gene lookup returns CDR1 SGHNT and CDR2 YYREEE (reference sequence). Trimming removed 0 bases from V and 4 bases from J, with 4 bases in between.

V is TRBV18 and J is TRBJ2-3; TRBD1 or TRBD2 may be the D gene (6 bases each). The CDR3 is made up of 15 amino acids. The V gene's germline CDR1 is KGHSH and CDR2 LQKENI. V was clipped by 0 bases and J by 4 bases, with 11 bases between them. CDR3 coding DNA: TGTGCCAGCTCACCACCGGGGGGCGGTTCAGATACGCAGTATTTT. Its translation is CASSPPGGGSDTQYF.

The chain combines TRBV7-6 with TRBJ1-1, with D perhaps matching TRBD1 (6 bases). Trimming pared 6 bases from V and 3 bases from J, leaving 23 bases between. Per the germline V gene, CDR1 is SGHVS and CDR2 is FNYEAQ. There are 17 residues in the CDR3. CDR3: CASSYMGRGNPHTEAFF. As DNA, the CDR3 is TGTGCCAGCAGTTATATGGGCAGGGGTAATCCCCACACTGAAGCTTTCTTT. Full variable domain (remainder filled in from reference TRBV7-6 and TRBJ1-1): GAGVSQSPRYKVTKRGQDVALRCDPISGHVSLYWYRQALGQGPEFLTYFNYEAQQDKSGLPNDRFSAERPEGSISTLTIQRTEQRDSAMYRCASSYMGRGNPHTEAFFGQGTRLTVV.

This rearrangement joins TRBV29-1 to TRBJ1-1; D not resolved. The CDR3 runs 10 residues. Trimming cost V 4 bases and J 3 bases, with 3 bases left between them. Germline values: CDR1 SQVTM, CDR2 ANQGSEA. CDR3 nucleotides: TGCAGCGTTGTGGACACTGAAGCTTTCTTT. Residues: CSVVDTEAFF.

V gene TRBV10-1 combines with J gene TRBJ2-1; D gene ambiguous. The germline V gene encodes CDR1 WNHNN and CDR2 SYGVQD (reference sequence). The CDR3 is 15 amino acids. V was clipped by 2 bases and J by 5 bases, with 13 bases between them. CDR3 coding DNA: TGCGCCAGCAGTGAGAATAGTGTGCCCCACAATGAGCAGTTCTTC. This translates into CASSENSVPHNEQFF.

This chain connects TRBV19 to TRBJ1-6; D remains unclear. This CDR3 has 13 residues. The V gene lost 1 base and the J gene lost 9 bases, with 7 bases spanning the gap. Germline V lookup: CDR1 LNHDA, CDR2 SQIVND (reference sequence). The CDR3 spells CASSIALGSPLHF. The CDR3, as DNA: TGTGCCAGTAGTATAGCTCTCGGTTCACCCCTCCACTTT. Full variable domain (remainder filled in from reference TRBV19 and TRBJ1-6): DGGITQSPKYLFRKEGQNVTLSCEQNLNHDAMYWYRQDPGQGLRLIYYSQIVNDFQKGDIAEGYSVSREKKESFPLTVTSAQKNPTAFYLCASSIALGSPLHFGNGTRLTVT.

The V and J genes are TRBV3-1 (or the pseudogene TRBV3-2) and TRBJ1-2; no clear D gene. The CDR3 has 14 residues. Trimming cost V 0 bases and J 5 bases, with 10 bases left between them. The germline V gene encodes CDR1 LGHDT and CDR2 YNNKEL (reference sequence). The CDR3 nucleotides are TGTGCCAGCAGCCAAGACCCAGGAAGTTATGGCTACACCTTC. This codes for CASSQDPGSYGYTF.

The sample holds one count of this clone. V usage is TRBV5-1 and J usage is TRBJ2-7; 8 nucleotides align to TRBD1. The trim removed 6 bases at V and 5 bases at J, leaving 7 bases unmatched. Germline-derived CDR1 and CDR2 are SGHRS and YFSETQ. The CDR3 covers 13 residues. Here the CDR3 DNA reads TGCGCCAGCACCGCCGAGACAGGGGACGAGCAGTACTTC. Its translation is CASTAETGDEQYF.

The CDR3 spells CASSLNGGYEQYF. DNA of the CDR3: TGTGCCAGCAGCTTAAATGGGGGCTACGAGCAGTACTTC. The rearrangement joins TRBV7-3 to TRBJ2-7; D may correspond to TRBD1 or TRBD2 (5 bases each). The germline V and J ends were trimmed by 1 base and 3 bases, with 7 bases remaining between them. CDR1 and CDR2 from the germline V gene are SGHTA and FQGTGA. The CDR3 is 13 amino acids.

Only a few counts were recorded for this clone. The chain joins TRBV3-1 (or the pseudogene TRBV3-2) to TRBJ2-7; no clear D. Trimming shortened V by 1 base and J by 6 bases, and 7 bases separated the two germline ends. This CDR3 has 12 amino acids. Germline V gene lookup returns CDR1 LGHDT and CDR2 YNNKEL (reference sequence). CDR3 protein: CASSQVTGEQYF. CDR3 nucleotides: TGTGCCAGCAGCCAAGTCACGGGCGAGCAGTACTTC.

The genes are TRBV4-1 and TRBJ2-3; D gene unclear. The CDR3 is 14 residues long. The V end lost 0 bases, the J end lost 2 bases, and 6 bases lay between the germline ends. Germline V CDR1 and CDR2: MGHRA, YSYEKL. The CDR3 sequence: CASSQEPYTDTQYF. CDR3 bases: TGCGCCAGCAGCCAAGAGCCATACACAGATACGCAGTATTTT.

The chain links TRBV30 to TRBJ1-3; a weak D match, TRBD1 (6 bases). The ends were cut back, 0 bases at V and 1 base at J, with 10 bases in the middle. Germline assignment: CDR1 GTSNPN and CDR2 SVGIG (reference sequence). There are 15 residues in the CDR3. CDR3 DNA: TGTGCCTGGAGTGTAAGGGGGGGATCTGGAAACACCATATATTTT. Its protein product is CAWSVRGGSGNTIYF.

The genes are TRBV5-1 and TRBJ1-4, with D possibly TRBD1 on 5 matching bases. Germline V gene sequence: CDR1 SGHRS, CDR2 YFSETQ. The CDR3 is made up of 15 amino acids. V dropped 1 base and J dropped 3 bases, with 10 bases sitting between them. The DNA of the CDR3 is TGCGCCAGCAGCTTGTTGGGGGGTTCTAATGAAAAACTGTTTTTT. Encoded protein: CASSLLGGSNEKLFF.

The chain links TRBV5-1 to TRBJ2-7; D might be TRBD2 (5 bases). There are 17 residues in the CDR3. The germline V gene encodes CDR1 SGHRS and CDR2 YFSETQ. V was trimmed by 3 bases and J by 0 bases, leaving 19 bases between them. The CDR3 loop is CASSSSGNLPSSYEQYF. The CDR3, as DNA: TGCGCCAGCAGCTCCTCCGGGAACCTACCGAGCTCCTACGAGCAGTACTTC.

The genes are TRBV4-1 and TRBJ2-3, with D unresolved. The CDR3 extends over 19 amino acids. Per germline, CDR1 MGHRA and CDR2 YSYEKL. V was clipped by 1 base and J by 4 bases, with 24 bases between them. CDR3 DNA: TGCGCCAGCAGCCAAGGTCTTCTTTCGAGAGAGTCGGGTTCAGATACGCAGTATTTT. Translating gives CASSQGLLSRESGSDTQYF.

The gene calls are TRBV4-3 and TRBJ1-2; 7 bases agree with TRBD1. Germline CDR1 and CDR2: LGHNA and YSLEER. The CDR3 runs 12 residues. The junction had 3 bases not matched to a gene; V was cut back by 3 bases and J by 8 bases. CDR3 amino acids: CASSQAGGGYTF. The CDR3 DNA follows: TGCGCCAGCAGCCAGGCAGGGGGAGGCTACACCTTC.

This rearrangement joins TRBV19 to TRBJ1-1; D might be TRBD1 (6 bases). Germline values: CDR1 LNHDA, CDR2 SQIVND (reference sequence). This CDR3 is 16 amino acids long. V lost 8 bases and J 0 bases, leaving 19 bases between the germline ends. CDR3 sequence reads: CASSLRGRLVNTEAFF. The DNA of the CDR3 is TGTGCCAGTTCTCTGAGGGGGAGGTTGGTGAACACTGAAGCTTTCTTT.